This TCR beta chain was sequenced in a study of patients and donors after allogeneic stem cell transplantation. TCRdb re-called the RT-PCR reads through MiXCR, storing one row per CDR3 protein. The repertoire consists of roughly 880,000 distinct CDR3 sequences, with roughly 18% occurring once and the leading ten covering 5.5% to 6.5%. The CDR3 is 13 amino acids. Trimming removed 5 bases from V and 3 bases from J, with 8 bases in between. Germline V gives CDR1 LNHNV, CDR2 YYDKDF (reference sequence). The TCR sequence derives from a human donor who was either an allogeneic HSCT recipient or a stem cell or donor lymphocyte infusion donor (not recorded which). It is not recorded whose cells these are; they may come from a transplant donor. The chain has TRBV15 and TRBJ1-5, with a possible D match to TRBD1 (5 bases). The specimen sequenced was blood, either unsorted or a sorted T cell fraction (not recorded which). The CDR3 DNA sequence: TGTGCCACCAGCCAGGGCTTCAATCAGCCCCAGCATTTT. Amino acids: CATSQGFNQPQHF.